This entry concerns a single TCR beta chain. The antigen this receptor binds is unknown. Within one base of it there is no much larger clone, and no base qualities were kept. This entry belongs to a study of radiation and T cells in renal cell carcinoma (dated by TCRdb to 2020 to 2021). Background on the whole study: The samples were obtained from a clinical trial, where primary renal cell carcinomas were treated with 15 Gy stereotactic body radiation therapy and then removed by nephrectomy 4 weeks afterward. A total of 50 or so samples underwent TCR beta sequencing, made up of some 26 tumors and about 27 peripheral blood samples. A total of 4,016,671 unique CDR3 nucleotide sequences, encoding roughly 2.7 million unique CDR3 amino acid sequences, were found across all 50 or so samples.

What this sample's time point label stands for: blood 2 weeks post-SBRT. According to the study, the label for this sample's treatment or condition signals: 15 Gy SBRT to primary tumor, nephrectomy 4 weeks later. To follow tumor-enriched clonotypes, peripheral blood was collected serially from radiation-treated patients at baseline and again at 2 weeks and 4 weeks after SBRT. Every patient's renal cell carcinoma showed clear cell pathology. Genomic DNA for TCR sequencing was prepared using the QIAamp DNA Blood Mini Kit (Qiagen). Samples were included in the analyses only if all quality control checks were passed. The immunoSEQ kit was used, according to the manufacturer's recommendations, to generate TCR beta libraries from genomic DNA. To prepare libraries, a first multiplex PCR with proprietary primers was run, followed by a second PCR that added unique barcodes, and a bead cleanup was done after each round. Each sample batch included a kit-provided positive control reaction and a negative control reaction. The final libraries were assessed on an Agilent 4200 TapeStation D1000 ScreenTape, pooled by volume, and quantified by qPCR. Sequencing ran on an Illumina NextSeq500 with a MidOutput 150-cycle cartridge, using 156 Read1 and 15 Index1 cycles with kit custom primers. The pooled library was loaded at around 1.1 pM, and approximately 20% PhiX control was spiked in. From the authors' description of their analysis: Vendor-processed data were analyzed in R, with a clonotype defined as all T cells sharing the same CDR3 nucleotide sequence. For clone abundance analyses, frequencies were normalized to the 10,000 most abundant clones in each sample. Public T cell clones, which averaged fewer than five per sample, were excluded before analysis. Tumor-enriched clonotypes and baseline blood-enriched clonotypes were defined as those with an abundance difference of at least 32-fold between compartments. A beta-binomial differential abundance model was applied to find clonotypes that expanded or contracted between blood time points. Similarity between tumor and blood repertoires was quantified using the Baroni-Urbani and Buser coefficient, and groups were compared with two-tailed Wilcoxon tests in R. TCRdb limited this immuneACCESS table to in-frame rearrangements with V and J called. A share of clones is missing; checked studies link under half to unresolved V genes, and the rest is unexplained. The V and J calls and clone size are taken from that table; D and trimming were inferred from the DNA. This sample holds some 120,000 clones; about 81% were observed only once. In total, the top ten clones hold 1.9% of the sample.

Points the paper makes about the study in general: Because the trial had a single-armed design, the trial could not examine how radiation dose or scheduling affected the TCR repertoire. No pretreatment tumor biopsies were available, so the baseline intratumoral presence of clonotypes could not be determined. Top tumor clonotypes rose in blood from baseline to 2 weeks post-radiation, then contracted by 4 weeks, suggesting transient expansion of tumor-resident clones. Changes in the blood repertoire were not tracked past 4 weeks after treatment.

The sequence was collected from a woman in her fifties or sixties with renal cell carcinoma. Sequenced here: blood, sampled from a patient whose treatment included radiotherapy and nephrectomy.

CDR3 loop: CASSDSTGYYGYTF. In nucleotides, the sequence is TGTGCCAGCAGTGACTCGACAGGGTACTATGGCTACACCTTC. Recombination connected TRBV6-4 to TRBJ1-2, and TRBD1 matches 7 of the central bases. Trimming takes 0 bases off V and 3 bases off J; junction bases not matched to a gene: 1. CDR1 and CDR2, per the germline V gene, are MRHNA and SNTAGT. From the cysteine through the phenylalanine, the CDR3 covers 14 amino acids. Just CDR3 DNA is preserved here, 42 bases in frame from base 1.